The entry that follows covers one T cell receptor beta chain sequence. Trimming at V came to 2 bases and at J to 2 bases, leaving 3 bases not matched to a gene. The CDR3 is 16 residues long. Germline V gene sequence: CDR1 LGHDT, CDR2 YNNKEL (reference sequence). This entry belongs to a study of blood T cell repertoires in COVID-19. For the study at large: Nucleic acid was either cDNA or gDNA, and it came from T cells, B-cell-depleted T cells, or PBMCs.

In terms of age and location, participants ranged from about 18 to 89 years and lived in around 22 US areas. Sequencing used immunoSEQ multiplex PCR; TCRdb keeps in-frame clones, though not all of them. The repertoire has around 300,000 clones, over 85% of them found once; the top ten carry roughly a tenth. V usage is TRBV3-1 (or the pseudogene TRBV3-2) and J usage is TRBJ2-1, with TRBD2 identical over 10 bases. What was sequenced was PBMCs or T cells enriched from blood (not recorded which). This clonotype was sampled from a woman in her 30s who had recovered from COVID-19. The DNA for the CDR3 is TGTGCCAGCAGCCAATCAGCGGGGGGGGCCTACAATGAGCAGTTCTTC. Protein: CASSQSAGGAYNEQFF.